The clone carrying this TCR beta chain turned up a few times. The entry originates in a study of T cell repertoires in cytomegalovirus infection. Study-wide background: Evidence of both CMV infection and a matching HLA type came from public TCR beta signatures.

TCRdb processed the reads anew with MiXCR; each CDR3 protein has one entry. The sample contains just under 300,000 distinct CDR3 sequences, around 9.1% of which appear only once. From germline, CDR1 is DFQATT and CDR2 SNEGSKA (reference sequence). CDR3 length equals 14 residues. V gave up 6 bases and J gave up 5 bases; unmatched junction bases: 8. Input material: PBMCs. This chain joins TRBV20-1 and TRBJ1-2; TRBD1 matches 11 bases. The clonotype comes from a human donor in good health (CMV status not recorded). Some clones in this sample may be carry-over from other donors' samples. CDR3: CSAIRGDRGYGYTF. The CDR3 bases are TGCAGTGCCATTAGGGGGGACAGGGGGTATGGCTACACCTTC.